This TCR beta chain was sequenced during a study of cytomegalovirus exposure and HLA in healthy donors. Study in general: Unique TCRs numbering roughly 80 million, obtained from HLA-typed donors, made up an early data release.

PCR involved 60 Vbeta and 13 Jbeta primers. Measured with immunoSEQ multiplex PCR; TCRdb has only the in-frame clones, and not every one. The sample table includes approximately 70,000 clones. The V gene end was trimmed by 0 bases and the J gene end by 4 bases; junction bases not matched to a gene: 4. Per germline, CDR1 MNHEY and CDR2 SVGAGI. The CDR3 runs to 15 residues. To note about this clone: Its specificity is unknown.

Findings of the study overall: A later analysis showed HLA-associated TCR beta chains outstripping equally common others in clonal expansion.

Sequencing was performed on PBMCs. The sequence came from a female donor in good health and CMV-seropositive. The gene calls are TRBV6-5 and TRBJ2-7, with 9 bases matching TRBD1. The CDR3 sequence: CASSYSGTGFYEQYF. The CDR3 DNA is TGTGCCAGCAGTTACTCCGGGACAGGGTTTTACGAGCAGTACTTC.